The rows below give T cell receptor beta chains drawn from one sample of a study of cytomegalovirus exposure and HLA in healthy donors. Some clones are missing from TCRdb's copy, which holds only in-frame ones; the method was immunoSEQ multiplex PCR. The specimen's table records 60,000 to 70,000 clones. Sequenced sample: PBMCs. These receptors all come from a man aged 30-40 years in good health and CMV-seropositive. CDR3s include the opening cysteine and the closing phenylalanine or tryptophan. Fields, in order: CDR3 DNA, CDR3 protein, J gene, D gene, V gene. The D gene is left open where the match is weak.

TGTGCCAGCAGCTTAGGGGCAGTGGCAGATACGCAGTATTTT,CASSLGAVADTQYF,TRBJ2-3,NA,TRBV7-9
TGTGCCAGCAGTGACGAGGGGGCAGGTCAGCCCCAGCATTTT,CASSDEGAGQPQHF,TRBJ1-5,TRBD1,TRBV2
TGTGCCAGCAGCCCCGACACCCGCGGCTACACCTTC,CASSPDTRGYTF,TRBJ1-2,NA,TRBV6-1
TGTGCCAGCAGCCAAGTCACGGAGTACCAAGAGACCCAGTACTTC,CASSQVTEYQETQYF,TRBJ2-5,NA,TRBV14
TGTGCCAGCAGCCCCCCGGGACAGATGAGCTACACCTTC,CASSPPGQMSYTF,TRBJ1-2,TRBD1,TRBV6-1
TGTGCCAGCTCAGGACAGGACACCTACGAGCAGTACTTC,CASSGQDTYEQYF,TRBJ2-7,TRBD1,TRBV18
TGTGCCGGGAATCAACAGGGGTTTCTGACAGATACGCAGTATTTT,CAGNQQGFLTDTQYF,TRBJ2-3,TRBD1,TRBV30
TGTGCCTGGTCGACAGGGTGGCGCTACGAGCAGTACTTC,CAWSTGWRYEQYF,TRBJ2-7,TRBD1,TRBV30
TGTGCCAGCAGCCATGTGCGTAACCCCAAGCAGTTCTTC,CASSHVRNPKQFF,TRBJ2-1,NA,TRBV11-2
TGCAGCGTCGCAAACGAGGTGGCGGCTTTCTTT,CSVANEVAAFF,TRBJ1-1,NA,TRBV29-1
TGCGCCAGCAGCCCACGCCTAGCGGACTTCGCGAATGAGCAGTTCTTC,CASSPRLADFANEQFF,TRBJ2-1,TRBD2,TRBV5-1
TGCGCCAGCAGCCAGTCAGGTCAGGGCAATCAGCTCCAGCATTTT,CASSQSGQGNQLQHF,TRBJ1-5,NA,TRBV4-1
TGTGCCAGCAGCTTAGGAGTTCTAAGCTCCTACGAGCAGTACTTC,CASSLGVLSSYEQYF,TRBJ2-7,NA,TRBV7-3
TGTGCCAGTAGTATCCGCCTGACAGGGAATACGAACTATGGCTACACCTTC,CASSIRLTGNTNYGYTF,TRBJ1-2,TRBD1,TRBV19
TGTGCCAGCAGTTTACGTACGACCGCAGGAGGGAACACTGAAGCTTTCTTT,CASSLRTTAGGNTEAFF,TRBJ1-1,NA,TRBV27